This T cell receptor beta chain was sequenced for a study of PD-L1 blockade in urothelial cancer. Study results and caveats: Below-median blood TCR clonality before treatment forecast better survival.

Worth noting for this clone: Its antigen is unidentified.

V was pared by 5 bases and J by 7 bases, with 15 bases between. CDR1 and CDR2 (germline): SGHTA, FQGTGA. The CDR3 is 13 residues long. TCRdb's table, derived via immunoSEQ multiplex PCR, lists solely in-frame clones and lacks some. The table shows 100,000 to 150,000 clones, with approximately 84% occurring only once. The time point here: pretreatment peripheral blood. This specimen was PBMCs, taken around atezolizumab (anti-PD-L1) treatment. The clonotype originates from a man aged 45-65 years with urothelial cancer. The rearrangement links TRBV7-3 to TRBJ2-7, with D possibly being TRBD2 (6 bases). CDR3 protein: CASSLGTGLEQYF. CDR3 coding DNA: TGTGCCAGCAGCCTTGGGACGGGACTGGAGCAGTACTTC.